These T cell receptor beta chains were read from a single sample in a study of T cell responses to AZD1222 COVID-19 vaccine. Data came from immunoSEQ multiplex PCR; TCRdb stores just in-frame clones and leaves some out. This sample has 80,000 or so clones, with 70% to 90% found just once. The input for sequencing was peripheral blood, taken on day 0 of AZD1222 vaccination. These receptors all come from an adult in good health. CDR3s include the opening cysteine and the closing phenylalanine or tryptophan. Each record gives: D gene, J gene, V gene, clone size, CDR3 protein, CDR3 DNA. The D gene is left open where the match is weak. Only part of the rows carry a size: once, few, many, or a class if the clone is expanded.

- | TRBJ1-6 | TRBV6-5 | - | CASSYKPSSYNSPLHF | TGTGCCAGCAGTTACAAGCCAAGCTCCTATAATTCACCCCTCCACTTT
- | TRBJ1-2 | TRBV9 | - | CASSVLGANYGYTF | TGTGCCAGCAGCGTACTGGGGGCGAACTATGGCTACACCTTC
TRBD1 | TRBJ2-1 | TRBV19 | - | CASKTISGGANEQFF | TGTGCCAGTAAGACCATCTCAGGGGGCGCGAATGAGCAGTTCTTC
- | TRBJ2-2 | TRBV11-3 | few | CASSLRAGELFF | TGTGCCAGCAGCTTAAGAGCCGGGGAGCTGTTTTTT
TRBD2 | TRBJ2-7 | TRBV6-5 | - | CASRDGRSYEQYF | TGTGCCAGCAGGGACGGGAGGTCATACGAGCAGTACTTC
TRBD2 | TRBJ2-5 | TRBV11-2 | - | CASSLDPSTSGIQETQYF | TGTGCCAGCAGCTTAGACCCGTCGACTAGCGGGATTCAAGAGACCCAGTACTTC
TRBD1 | TRBJ1-4 | TRBV19 | once | CASSTPGTGDEKLFF | TGTGCCAGTAGTACCCCCGGGACAGGGGATGAAAAACTGTTTTTT
TRBD1 | TRBJ2-7 | TRBV28 | once | CASSSGTGVYEQYF | TGTGCCAGCAGTTCCGGGACAGGGGTTTACGAGCAGTACTTC
TRBD2 | TRBJ2-7 | TRBV25-1 | - | CASSDPGTSGVREQYF | TGTGCCAGCAGTGACCCAGGGACTAGCGGGGTGAGGGAGCAGTACTTC
- | TRBJ2-7 | TRBV14 | - | CASSSGTPLYEQYF | TGTGCCAGCAGCTCCGGGACACCCCTCTACGAGCAGTACTTC
- | TRBJ2-7 | TRBV7-2 | - | CASSTGTGTYEQYF | TGTGCCAGCAGCACCGGGACGGGAACCTACGAGCAGTACTTC
- | TRBJ1-4 | TRBV29-1 | once | CSVRQGANEKLFF | TGCAGCGTTAGACAAGGAGCTAATGAAAAACTGTTTTTT
- | TRBJ1-4 | TRBV19 | - | CASSNSRGTNEKLFF | TGTGCCAGTAGTAACAGCCGGGGGACTAATGAAAAACTGTTTTTT
- | TRBJ1-1 | TRBV18 | - | CASSLSGVTEAFF | TGTGCCAGCTCACTATCAGGGGTAACTGAAGCTTTCTTT
TRBD1 | TRBJ2-7 | TRBV10-2 | - | CASREQGAYEQYF | TGCGCCAGCAGGGAACAGGGGGCCTACGAGCAGTACTTC
- | TRBJ1-2 | TRBV2 | - | CASSLRTTGYTF | TGTGCCAGCAGCCTCCGGACTACTGGCTACACCTTC
- | TRBJ2-7 | TRBV30 | once | CAWSVSTYQQYF | TGTGCCTGGAGTGTGTCGACCTACCAGCAGTACTTC
- | TRBJ1-2 | TRBV18 | once | CASSPPGRDLGYTF | TGTGCCAGCTCACCACCCGGCCGCGATCTAGGCTACACCTTC
TRBD1 | TRBJ2-7 | TRBV27 | few | CASSPGQGYEQYF | TGTGCCAGCAGTCCGGGACAGGGATACGAGCAGTACTTC
TRBD1 | TRBJ1-1 | TRBV28 | - | CASSSGTGTAFF | TGTGCCAGCAGTTCCGGGACAGGGACAGCTTTCTTT
- | TRBJ1-2 | TRBV14 | few | CASSPGTSYGYTF | TGTGCCAGCAGCCCCGGGACAAGCTATGGCTACACCTTC
TRBD1 | TRBJ2-7 | TRBV10-3 | - | CAISGQQGSYEQYF | TGTGCCATCAGTGGTCAACAGGGGTCCTACGAGCAGTACTTC
- | TRBJ1-1 | TRBV7-2 | - | CASSLGPWTEAFF | TGTGCCAGCAGCTTAGGGCCCTGGACTGAAGCTTTCTTT
- | TRBJ2-1 | TRBV4-1 | - | CASSLIGVPYNEQFF | TGCGCCAGCAGCCTGATAGGAGTCCCCTACAATGAGCAGTTCTTC
TRBD2 | TRBJ2-2 | TRBV5-1 | few | CASSFGAERDGELFF | TGCGCCAGCAGCTTCGGGGCGGAGCGGGACGGGGAGCTGTTTTTT
TRBD1 | TRBJ1-1 | TRBV6-5 | - | CASRIDRVTLTQAFF | TGTGCCAGCAGAATCGACAGGGTAACCCTAACCCAAGCTTTCTTT
- | TRBJ2-5 | TRBV19 | - | CASSIGGAGETQYF | TGTGCCAGTAGTATCGGGGGTGCGGGAGAGACCCAGTACTTC
- | TRBJ1-1 | TRBV10-3 | - | CAIRPSNTEAFF | TGTGCCATCAGGCCCTCGAACACTGAAGCTTTCTTT
- | TRBJ1-1 | TRBV30 | once | CARTGSSNTEAFF | TGTGCCCGAACCGGCTCTTCGAACACTGAAGCTTTCTTT
TRBD1 | TRBJ1-3 | TRBV9 | - | CASSDREGSGNTIYF | TGTGCCAGCAGTGACAGGGAGGGCTCTGGAAACACCATATATTTT
TRBD2 | TRBJ2-7 | TRBV29-1 | - | CSVRHLAGGKDYEQYF | TGCAGCGTACGTCATCTAGCGGGAGGGAAGGACTACGAGCAGTACTTC
- | TRBJ2-5 | TRBV6-5 | - | CASRASKETQYF | TGTGCCAGCAGGGCCAGTAAAGAGACCCAGTACTTC
- | TRBJ2-7 | TRBV7-9 | - | CASSFRLGAGEQYF | TGTGCCAGCAGCTTCCGACTTGGGGCAGGCGAGCAGTACTTC
- | TRBJ2-1 | TRBV7-3 | - | CASSPTTLFYNEQFF | TGTGCCAGCAGCCCCACTACGCTGTTCTACAATGAGCAGTTCTTC
TRBD1 | TRBJ2-5 | TRBV7-7 | - | CASSLARDSGGETQYF | TGTGCTAGCAGCTTAGCTAGGGACAGCGGTGGCGAGACCCAGTACTTC
- | TRBJ1-4 | TRBV7-6 | - | CASSFQGGSEKLFF | TGTGCCAGCAGCTTTCAAGGAGGCAGTGAAAAACTGTTTTTT
TRBD1 | TRBJ2-2 | TRBV5-4 | - | CASSLGDRGRGGELFF | TGTGCCAGCAGCTTGGGCGACAGGGGGCGCGGGGGGGAGCTGTTTTTT
- | TRBJ1-4 | TRBV30 | - | CAWSLTREKLFF | TGTGCCTGGAGTCTGACTCGTGAAAAACTGTTTTTT
TRBD1 | TRBJ2-7 | TRBV6-5 | - | CASSSGTGGSYEQYF | TGTGCCAGCAGTTCCGGGACAGGGGGCTCCTACGAGCAGTACTTC
- | TRBJ1-2 | TRBV9 | - | CASSTGEGRGYTF | TGTGCCAGCAGCACCGGAGAGGGTAGGGGCTACACCTTC
TRBD1 | TRBJ2-7 | TRBV13 | - | CASSLFPGQGPYEQYF | TGTGCCAGCAGCTTATTCCCGGGACAGGGACCCTACGAGCAGTACTTC
TRBD2 | TRBJ2-2 | TRBV10-3 | - | CAIRGLAGDTGELFF | TGTGCCATCAGGGGACTAGCGGGAGACACCGGGGAGCTGTTTTTT
TRBD2 | TRBJ2-7 | TRBV6-6 | - | CASKGLASHEQYF | TGTGCCAGCAAAGGACTAGCGAGCCACGAGCAGTACTTC
TRBD1 | TRBJ1-4 | TRBV5-1 | - | CASSLRGDRRNEKLFF | TGCGCCAGCAGCCTGAGGGGGGACAGGAGAAATGAAAAACTGTTTTTT
TRBD1 | TRBJ1-4 | TRBV29-1 | - | CSVGQGGLFGKLFF | TGCAGCGTTGGACAGGGTGGTTTGTTTGGAAAACTGTTTTTT
TRBD2 | TRBJ2-7 | TRBV6-5 | - | CASSTSGRARYEQYF | TGTGCCAGCAGTACTAGCGGGAGGGCCAGGTACGAGCAGTACTTC
TRBD2 | TRBJ2-1 | TRBV11-2 | once | CASSQGGLAGVNEQFF | TGTGCCAGCAGTCAGGGGGGGCTAGCGGGAGTCAATGAGCAGTTCTTC
- | TRBJ1-2 | TRBV12-3/TRBV12-4 | - | CASSQQAGYGYTF | TGTGCCAGCAGCCAACAAGCGGGCTATGGCTACACCTTC
TRBD1 | TRBJ2-3 | TRBV7-9 | once | CASSYWTGGSTDTQYF | TGTGCCAGCAGCTACTGGACAGGGGGATCGACAGATACGCAGTATTTT
- | TRBJ1-5 | TRBV5-6 | - | CASSLFSGAAGEPQHF | TGTGCCAGCAGCTTGTTTTCTGGTGCCGCGGGAGAGCCCCAGCATTTT
TRBD1 | TRBJ1-1 | TRBV19 | - | CATGTVMNTEAFF | TGTGCCACCGGGACAGTGATGAACACTGAAGCTTTCTTT
- | TRBJ1-5 | TRBV6-5 | once | CASSHTENSNQPQHF | TGTGCCAGCAGTCACACCGAAAATAGCAATCAGCCCCAGCATTTT
- | TRBJ1-6 | TRBV30 | - | CAWSGKKADVYNSPLHF | TGTGCCTGGAGTGGAAAAAAGGCAGACGTCTATAATTCACCCCTCCACTTT
TRBD1 | TRBJ1-1 | TRBV19 | - | CASRRGLTEAFF | TGTGCCAGTAGGAGGGGGCTCACTGAAGCTTTCTTT